This T cell receptor (beta chain) was identified in a study of graft-versus-host responses after intestinal transplantation. Study context: Recipients were given multivisceral, liver-intestinal, or isolated intestinal transplants. General study results and limits: Levels of circulating GvH clones at their peak were associated with early post-transplant HvG declines. The recipient marrow held GvH clones, and some of them showed up first in ileum or blood.

Measured with immunoSEQ multiplex PCR; TCRdb has only the in-frame clones, and not every one. The profile shows about 85,000 clones, around 83% of them singletons. Concerning this clone: Its antigen is unidentified.

The source was unstimulated CD8+ T cells sorted from spleen or lymph node cells, collected before intestinal transplant. The receptor's source is a human donor who received an intestinal transplant.

CDR3 in amino acids: CARGYSGTSYEQYF. CDR3 DNA sequence: TGTGCCAGGGGGTATAGCGGCACTTCCTACGAGCAGTACTTC. The chain recombines TRBV28 with TRBJ2-7; tentative D call: TRBD2 (6 bases). This CDR3 region has 14 residues. Trimming pared 9 bases from V and 1 base from J, leaving 16 bases between. The V gene's germline CDR1 is MDHEN and CDR2 SYDVKM.